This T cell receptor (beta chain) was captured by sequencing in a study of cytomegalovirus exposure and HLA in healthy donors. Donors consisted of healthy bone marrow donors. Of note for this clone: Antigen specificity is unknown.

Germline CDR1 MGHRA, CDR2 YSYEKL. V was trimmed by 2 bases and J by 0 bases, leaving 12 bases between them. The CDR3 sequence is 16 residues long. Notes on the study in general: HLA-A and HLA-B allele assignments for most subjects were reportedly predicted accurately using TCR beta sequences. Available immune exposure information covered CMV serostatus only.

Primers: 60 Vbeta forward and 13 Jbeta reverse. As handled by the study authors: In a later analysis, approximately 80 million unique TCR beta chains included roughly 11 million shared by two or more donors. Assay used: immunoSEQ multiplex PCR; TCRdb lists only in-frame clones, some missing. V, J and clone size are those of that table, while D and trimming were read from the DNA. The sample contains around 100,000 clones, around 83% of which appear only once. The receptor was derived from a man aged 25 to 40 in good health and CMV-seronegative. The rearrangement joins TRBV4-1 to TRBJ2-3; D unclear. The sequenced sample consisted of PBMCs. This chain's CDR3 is CASSQHGGSSTDTQYF. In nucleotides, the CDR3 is TGCGCCAGCAGCCAACACGGCGGCTCTAGCACAGATACGCAGTATTTT.